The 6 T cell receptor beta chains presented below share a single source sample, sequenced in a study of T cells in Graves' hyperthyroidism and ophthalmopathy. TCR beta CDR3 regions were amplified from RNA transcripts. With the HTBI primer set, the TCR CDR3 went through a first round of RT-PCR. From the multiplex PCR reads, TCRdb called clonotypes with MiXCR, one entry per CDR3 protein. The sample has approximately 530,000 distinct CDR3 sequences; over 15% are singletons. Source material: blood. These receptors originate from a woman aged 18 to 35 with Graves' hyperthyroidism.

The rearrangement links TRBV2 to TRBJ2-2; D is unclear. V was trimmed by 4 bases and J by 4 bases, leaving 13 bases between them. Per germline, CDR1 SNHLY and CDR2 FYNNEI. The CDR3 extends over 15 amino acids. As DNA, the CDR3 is TGTGCCAGCAGTGGTGGATACCGTCTCACCGGGGAGCTGTTTTTT. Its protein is CASSGGYRLTGELFF.

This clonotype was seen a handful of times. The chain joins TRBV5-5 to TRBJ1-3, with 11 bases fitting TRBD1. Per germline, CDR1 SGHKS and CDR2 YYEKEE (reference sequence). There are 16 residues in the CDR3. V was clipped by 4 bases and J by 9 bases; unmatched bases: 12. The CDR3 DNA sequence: TGTGCCAGCAGCCGGGACAGGGGGGACAGGCGGATCACCATATATTTT. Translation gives CASSRDRGDRRITIYF.

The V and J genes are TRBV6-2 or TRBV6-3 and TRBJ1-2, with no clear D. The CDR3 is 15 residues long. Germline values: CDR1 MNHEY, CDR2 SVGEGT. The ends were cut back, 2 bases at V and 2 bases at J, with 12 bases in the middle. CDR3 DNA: TGTGCCAGCAGTTACGCGGCAGGTGGCAACTATGGCTACACCTTC. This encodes CASSYAAGGNYGYTF.

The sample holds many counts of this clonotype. The CDR3 loop is CASSPLGATSYEQYF. DNA for the CDR3: TGTGCCAGCTCACCACTAGGCGCCACTTCCTACGAGCAGTACTTC. This sequence joins TRBV18 and TRBJ2-7; D is undetermined. The CDR3 runs to 15 residues. The V end was cut by 1 base, the J end by 1 base, with 11 bases between. CDR1 is KGHSH, CDR2 LQKENI, per germline. Full variable domain (rest looked up from reference TRBV18 and TRBJ2-7): NAGVMQNPRHLVRRRGQEARLRCSPMKGHSHVYWYRQLPEEGLKFMVYLQKENIIDESGMPKERFSAEFPKEGPSILRIQQVVRGDSAAYFCASSPLGATSYEQYFGPGTRLTVT.

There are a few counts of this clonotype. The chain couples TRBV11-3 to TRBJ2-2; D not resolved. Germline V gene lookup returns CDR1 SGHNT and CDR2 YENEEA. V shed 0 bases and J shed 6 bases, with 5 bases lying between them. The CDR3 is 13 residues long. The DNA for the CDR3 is TGTGCCAGCAGCTTAGACTTCTCCGGGGAGCTGTTTTTT. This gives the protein CASSLDFSGELFF.

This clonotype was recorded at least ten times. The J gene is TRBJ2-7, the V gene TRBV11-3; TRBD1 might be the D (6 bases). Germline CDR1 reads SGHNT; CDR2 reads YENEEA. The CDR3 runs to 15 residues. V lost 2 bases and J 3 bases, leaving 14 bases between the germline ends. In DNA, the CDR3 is TGTGCCAGCAGCTTATATGCAGGGGTACACTACGAGCAGTACTTC. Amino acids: CASSLYAGVHYEQYF.